These 31 T cell receptor beta chains were sequenced from one sample in a study of early T cells in non-severe SARS-CoV-2 infection. MiXCR, applied by TCRdb to the 5' RACE reads, yields one record per CDR3 protein. The sample holds about 110,000 distinct CDR3 sequences, 8.5% to 14% seen once. The material sequenced was whole blood. The receptor set was obtained from an adult who was a healthcare worker with PCR-confirmed SARS-CoV-2 infection or an uninfected control (not recorded which).

Ten or more counts support this clonotype. The chain employs TRBV29-1 and TRBJ2-5; D not resolved. In germline, CDR1 is SQVTM, CDR2 ANQGSEA. The CDR3 length is 12 residues. Trimming cost V 5 bases and J 1 base, with 8 bases left between them. This CDR3 reads CSVKSGQETQYF. CDR3 DNA sequence: TGCAGCGTTAAATCGGGCCAAGAGACCCAGTACTTC.

V and J are TRBV4-2 and TRBJ2-1, with a tentative D call TRBD2 (6 bases). Looked up from germline, CDR1 is LGHNA and CDR2 is YNFKEQ. The CDR3 runs 14 residues. The V gene lost 4 bases and the J gene lost 6 bases, with 13 bases spanning the gap. CDR3: CASSRGDLLNEQFF. CDR3 DNA: TGTGCCAGCAGCCGGGGGGACCTACTCAATGAGCAGTTCTTC.

In nucleotides, the CDR3 is TGTGCCAGCAGCGTAGTGGCGGGGACGAACACTGAAGCTTTCTTT. Translation gives CASSVVAGTNTEAFF. V gene TRBV9 combines with J gene TRBJ1-1; tentative D call: TRBD1 (5 bases). Germline CDR1 is SGDLS and CDR2 is YYNGEE. There are 15 residues in the CDR3. Trimming took 0 bases from V and 1 from J, leaving 10 bases between them.

This clonotype was counted many times. This chain links TRBV18 with TRBJ2-3, with TRBD1 as a possible D gene (5 bases). Trimming took off 6 bases at V and 1 base at J, with 14 bases between the two ends. The CDR3 is made up of 15 amino acids. CDR1 is KGHSH and CDR2 is LQKENI in the germline V gene. The CDR3 coding sequence is TGTGCCAGCTCGCCGCCGACAGCTCGCACAGATACGCAGTATTTT. Its protein product is CASSPPTARTDTQYF.

The chain uses TRBV7-2 and TRBJ1-1; unclear D gene. The CDR3 length is 12 residues. Per the germline V gene, CDR1 is SGHTA and CDR2 is FQGNSA. Deletions cut 6 bases from V and 1 base from J, with 6 bases between. The DNA for the CDR3 is TGTGCCAGCAGGGATTCGAACACTGAAGCTTTCTTT. Its protein is CASRDSNTEAFF.

The chain uses TRBV7-8 and TRBJ1-1; weak D call: TRBD1 (5 bases). V was pared by 6 bases and J by 4 bases, with 21 bases between. The germline V gene encodes CDR1 SGHVS and CDR2 FQNEAQ. This CDR3 spans 16 amino acids. The CDR3 region has the DNA TGTGCCAGCAGATCAAATCCATGGGAGGGGCTCACTGAAGCTTTCTTT. The encoded protein is CASRSNPWEGLTEAFF.

This clonotype was seen many times. J is TRBJ2-2 and V is TRBV6-5; D ambiguous. The CDR3 is 16 amino acids. Per germline, CDR1 MNHEY and CDR2 SVGAGI. V was shortened by 2 bases and J by 2 bases, with 12 bases between the two germline ends. The CDR3 loop reads CASSYGQELNTGELFF. In DNA, the CDR3 is TGTGCCAGCAGTTACGGGCAGGAACTCAACACCGGGGAGCTGTTTTTT.

The chain is built from TRBV5-1 and TRBJ2-7; 10 nucleotides line up with TRBD2. The CDR3 contains 14 residues. The V gene end was trimmed by 7 bases and the J gene end by 5 bases; junction bases not matched to a gene: 9. Germline V lookup: CDR1 SGHRS, CDR2 YFSETQ. The chain's CDR3 is CASGHGLAGDEQYF. CDR3 DNA: TGCGCCAGCGGACACGGGCTAGCGGGAGACGAGCAGTACTTC.

This clonotype was seen a few times. This sequence joins TRBV20-1 and TRBJ2-7, with 11 nucleotides matching TRBD2. Trimming took 3 bases from V and 4 from J; bases not matched to a gene: 8. Germline V gene lookup returns CDR1 DFQATT and CDR2 SNEGSKA (reference sequence). The CDR3 runs to 15 residues. DNA of the CDR3: TGCAGTGCTAGCCAATCGACTAGCGGGACTTACGAGCAGTACTTC. Protein: CSASQSTSGTYEQYF.

This clonotype was observed a handful of times. The chain uses TRBV4-3 and TRBJ1-2, with D maybe TRBD1 (6 bases). Germline CDR1 LGHNA, CDR2 YSLEER. CDR3 length equals 12 residues. The V gene lost 8 bases and the J gene lost 4 bases, with 11 bases spanning the gap. The DNA of the CDR3 is TGCGCCAGCTCGGACAGAACCTATGGCTACACCTTC. Amino acid sequence: CASSDRTYGYTF.

This clonotype has a count of ten or more. This chain connects TRBV9 to TRBJ1-1; tentative D call: TRBD1 (5 bases). The V gene's germline CDR1 is SGDLS and CDR2 YYNGEE. The V end was cut by 0 bases, the J end by 6 bases, with 15 bases between. The CDR3 length is 15 residues. The CDR3 sequence: CASSVAHEGFAEAFF. The CDR3 DNA reads TGTGCCAGCAGCGTAGCTCATGAGGGGTTTGCTGAAGCTTTCTTT.

This clonotype was seen at least ten times. The rearrangement joins TRBV12-3 or TRBV12-4 to TRBJ2-3, with D possibly matching TRBD1 (6 bases). V lost 6 bases, J lost 0 bases, and 10 bases lay in between. The CDR3 runs to 14 residues. The CDR3 is CASSTGSSTDTQYF. CDR3 coding DNA: TGTGCCAGCAGCACAGGGTCTAGCACAGATACGCAGTATTTT.

This clonotype was picked up a small number of times. The J gene is TRBJ1-4, the V gene TRBV6-6; possibly TRBD1 for D (5 bases). The CDR3 runs 14 residues. V lost 6 bases to trimming and J lost 8 bases, with 16 bases between them. Germline V gives CDR1 MNHNY, CDR2 SVGAGI (reference sequence). The CDR3 coding sequence is TGTGCCAGCAGACGCAGGGACGGTATAGAAAAACTGTTTTTT. This gives the protein CASRRRDGIEKLFF.

This clonotype came up many times. The chain uses TRBV6-6 and TRBJ1-1, with D possibly TRBD1 on 6 matching bases. Trimming stripped 0 bases from V and 5 bases from J, with 10 bases between. CDR1 MNHNY and CDR2 SVGAGI come from the germline V gene (reference sequence). The CDR3 sequence is 14 residues long. The chain's CDR3 is CASSYSMRGTEAFF. Here the CDR3 DNA reads TGTGCCAGCAGTTACTCTATGAGGGGGACTGAAGCTTTCTTT.

The chain carries TRBV6-4 and TRBJ2-4, with a weak D call TRBD1 (5 bases). Trimming stripped 8 bases from V and 6 bases from J, with 14 bases between. Germline-derived CDR1 and CDR2 are MRHNA and SNTAGT. The CDR3 loop spans 13 amino acids. In DNA, the CDR3 is TGTGCCAGCGGAAAGACAGTACTAAACATTCAGTACTTC. The encoded protein is CASGKTVLNIQYF.

Concerning this clonotype: A much larger clone is a single base away; this may be a read error. This chain connects TRBV20-1 to TRBJ1-2, with no clear D. From germline, CDR1 is DFQATT and CDR2 SNEGSKA (reference sequence). This CDR3 has 14 residues. As DNA, the CDR3 is TGCAGTGCTAGAGATTCGCGGGCTGACTATGGCTACTCCTTC. It is translated as CSARDSRADYGYSF.

This clonotype was counted ten times or more. The chain has TRBV11-2 and TRBJ2-5; D is unclear. The CDR3 covers 14 residues. The germline gives CDR1 SGHAT, CDR2 FQNNGV. V was shortened by 3 bases and J by 5 bases, with 13 bases between the two germline ends. The CDR3 loop is CASSFPLGVETQYF. CDR3 DNA: TGTGCCAGCAGCTTCCCGCTCGGTGTTGAGACCCAGTACTTC.

The chain has TRBV11-2 and TRBJ2-1; TRBD2 agrees at 14 bases. Per the germline V gene, CDR1 is SGHAT and CDR2 is FQNNGV. This CDR3 comprises 17 residues. Trimming cost V 1 base and J 8 bases; bases outside gene matches: 7. The CDR3 DNA reads as TGTGCCAGCAGCTTAGTGTCGGGACTAGCGGGAGCCTATGAGCAGTTCTTC. It is translated as CASSLVSGLAGAYEQFF.

This clonotype was observed many times. The chain is built from TRBV11-2 and TRBJ2-1; 9 nucleotides align to TRBD1. V trimming: 5 bases; J trimming: 4 bases; junction bases outside the gene matches: 6. Germline-derived CDR1 and CDR2 are SGHAT and FQNNGV. The CDR3 spans 15 residues. The DNA of the CDR3 is TGTGCCAGCAGCCTAGGACAGGGGTCTTACAATGAGCAGTTCTTC. It encodes CASSLGQGSYNEQFF.

This clonotype was recorded many times. The chain carries TRBV5-1 and TRBJ2-1; D not certain. This CDR3 is 17 amino acids long. Trimming took off 0 bases at V and 1 base at J, with 14 bases between the two ends. The germline gives CDR1 SGHRS, CDR2 YFSETQ. Written as DNA, the CDR3 is TGCGCCAGCAGCTTGGCCTCAGGCCCCATTTCCTACAATGAGCAGTTCTTC. This codes for CASSLASGPISYNEQFF.

This clonotype was recorded many times. The chain carries TRBV3-1 and TRBJ2-1; 7 positions agree with TRBD2. Trimming removed 0 bases from V and 2 bases from J; junction bases left unmatched: 7. The CDR3 spans 17 residues. Per the germline V gene, CDR1 is LGHDT and CDR2 is YNNKEL (reference sequence). The CDR3 reads CASSQESGLAAYNEQFF. CDR3 coding DNA: TGTGCCAGCAGCCAAGAATCAGGGCTAGCGGCCTACAATGAGCAGTTCTTC.

The rearrangement uses TRBV10-3 and TRBJ2-7, with 12 bases lining up with TRBD2. There are 14 residues in the CDR3. Germline V lookup: CDR1 ENHRY, CDR2 SYGVKD. The V segment lost 3 bases and the J segment 6 bases; nucleotides outside the gene matches: 3. CDR3 in amino acids: CAISDWTSGTEQYF. The CDR3, as DNA: TGTGCCATCAGTGATTGGACTAGCGGGACCGAGCAGTACTTC.

The chain links TRBV9 to TRBJ2-6, with D perhaps matching TRBD2 (5 bases). The V end was cut by 4 bases, the J end by 1 base, with 9 bases between. CDR1 is SGDLS and CDR2 is YYNGEE in the germline V gene. The CDR3 has 15 amino acids. In nucleotides, the CDR3 is TGTGCCAGCAGCCCTAGCTTTTCTGGGGCCAACGTCCTGACTTTC. Encoded protein: CASSPSFSGANVLTF.

A note on this clonotype: A much larger clone sits a single nucleotide away, making a read error possible. The CDR3 DNA is TGTGCCAGCAGCCACGGGGGGAGTCAGCCCCAGCATTTT. Its translation is CASSHGGSQPQHF. The V gene is TRBV12-3 or TRBV12-4, the J gene TRBJ1-5; perhaps TRBD1 as D (5 bases). The V end lost 6 bases, the J end lost 6 bases, and 12 bases lay between the germline ends. The CDR3 has 13 residues.

The sample holds many counts of this clonotype. This chain joins TRBV5-1 and TRBJ1-4; D is undetermined. This CDR3 comprises 15 residues. Germline V gene data show CDR1 as SGHRS and CDR2 as YFSETQ. Trimming pared 5 bases from V and 0 bases from J, leaving 11 bases between. CDR3 amino acids: CASRTIGATNEKLFF. CDR3 in DNA: TGCGCCAGCAGAACAATCGGGGCAACTAATGAAAAACTGTTTTTT.

This clonotype was counted only a few times. This chain uses TRBV6-1 with TRBJ2-1; 10 nucleotides line up with TRBD2. CDR1 MNHNS and CDR2 SASEGT come from the germline V gene. CDR3 size: 14 residues. After removal of 5 bases from V and 9 bases from J, the junction contained 7 bases not matched to a gene. This CDR3 is CASSLGLADGEQFF. As DNA, the CDR3 is TGTGCCAGCAGTCTAGGACTAGCGGACGGTGAGCAGTTCTTC.

This clonotype was detected a few times. The chain has TRBV5-1 and TRBJ1-1, with D perhaps matching TRBD1 (6 bases). Trimming removed 6 bases at V and 0 bases at J, with 15 bases between. CDR1 SGHRS and CDR2 YFSETQ come from the germline V gene. This CDR3 region has 15 residues. Here the CDR3 DNA reads TGCGCCAGCACCTTAGGACAGCTGATGAACACTGAAGCTTTCTTT. It is translated as CASTLGQLMNTEAFF.

This clonotype appeared a few times. The chain has TRBV2 and TRBJ1-1, with D tentatively TRBD1 (5 bases). The V and J ends lost 10 bases and 4 bases respectively, with 16 bases between them. Germline V gene sequence: CDR1 SNHLY, CDR2 FYNNEI. The CDR3 runs 13 residues. The CDR3 DNA sequence: TGTGCCACCCGCTGGGGCGCCGGCACTGAAGCTTTCTTT. Its translation is CATRWGAGTEAFF.

This clonotype was picked up many times. V and J are TRBV5-1 and TRBJ2-3; D ambiguous. The germline gives CDR1 SGHRS, CDR2 YFSETQ. The V end was cut by 2 bases, the J end by 2 bases, with 12 bases between. The CDR3 runs 15 residues. This CDR3 reads CASSFWDLNTDTQYF. CDR3 sequence (DNA): TGCGCCAGCAGCTTTTGGGATCTTAACACAGATACGCAGTATTTT.

The chain carries TRBV28 and TRBJ2-1; D might be TRBD2 (6 bases). The germline CDR1 and CDR2 sequences are MDHEN and SYDVKM. Between the trimmed V and J ends, which lost 7 bases and 8 bases, there was a span of 24 bases. This CDR3 region has 16 residues. The CDR3 region has the DNA TGTGCCAGCACCAGTAGCGGCTCCCGGAGCGGCGATGAGCAGTTCTTC. Protein product: CASTSSGSRSGDEQFF.

The chain combines TRBV28 with TRBJ2-1; 7 bases are a match to TRBD1. V lost 8 bases and J lost 6; bases outside the gene matches: 4. The CDR3 runs 12 residues. Germline assignment: CDR1 MDHEN and CDR2 SYDVKM. The CDR3 here is CASRDSFNEQFF. As DNA, the CDR3 is TGTGCCAGCCGGGACAGTTTCAATGAGCAGTTCTTC.